Listed below are T cell receptor beta chains from one sample, sequenced in a study of blood T cell repertoires in COVID-19. The table came from immunoSEQ multiplex PCR; TCRdb's copy has only in-frame clones and leaves some out. The sample records approximately 190,000 clones, roughly 80% being singletons. Specimen: peripheral blood. Receptors were obtained from a woman younger than 45 with acute or convalescent COVID-19. CDR3s include the opening cysteine and the closing phenylalanine or tryptophan. Fields, in order: CDR3 length, J gene, V gene, CDR3 protein.

len: 17; j_gene: TRBJ2-5; v_gene: TRBV9; CDR3aa: CASSVGRLAGVWETQYF
len: 13; j_gene: TRBJ2-7; v_gene: TRBV10-2; CDR3aa: CASIGDSSYEQYF
len: 16; j_gene: TRBJ1-1; v_gene: TRBV30; CDR3aa: CAWSVQIGRLNTEAFF
len: 13; j_gene: TRBJ2-1; v_gene: TRBV19; CDR3aa: CASSKNFYNEQFF
len: 16; j_gene: TRBJ2-1; v_gene: TRBV14; CDR3aa: CASSPRGLAGDREQFF
len: 13; j_gene: TRBJ1-5; v_gene: TRBV11-1; CDR3aa: CATSLNTGSPQHF
len: 18; j_gene: TRBJ2-6; v_gene: TRBV6-2/TRBV6-3; CDR3aa: CASSYHEGTGSGANVLTF
len: 18; j_gene: TRBJ2-4; v_gene: TRBV4-3; CDR3aa: CASSQDIMAATAKNIQYF
len: 16; j_gene: TRBJ1-5; v_gene: TRBV19; CDR3aa: CASSIGGPGGSQPQHF
len: 15; j_gene: TRBJ2-5; v_gene: TRBV5-1; CDR3aa: CASSGSGTSKETQYF
len: 15; j_gene: TRBJ2-5; v_gene: TRBV11-2; CDR3aa: CASSFSWTSSETQYF
len: 16; j_gene: TRBJ2-3; v_gene: TRBV27; CDR3aa: CASSSQRDDGTDTQYF
len: 16; j_gene: TRBJ2-3; v_gene: TRBV7-9; CDR3aa: CASSLGQGDSTDTQYF
len: 14; j_gene: TRBJ2-7; v_gene: TRBV10-1; CDR3aa: CASSRDLSSHEQYF
len: 14; j_gene: TRBJ1-2; v_gene: TRBV7-2; CDR3aa: CASSLRLVARGYTF
len: 14; j_gene: TRBJ1-2; v_gene: TRBV24-1; CDR3aa: CATSVQGQSYGYTF